Listed below are T cell receptor beta chains from one sample, sequenced in a study of control samples from healthy donors and cancer patients. Assay: immunoSEQ multiplex PCR; the TCRdb copy retains only in-frame clones and omits some. The sample has roughly 150,000 clones, 70% to 90% seen once. The material sequenced was blood. The source of these receptors is a man aged 18 to 35 in good health. Each CDR3 is given with its conserved first and last residue. D genes are given only for firm matches. The size entry is marked missing in some rows and otherwise reads once, few, many or a size class.

D gene	clone size	V gene	J gene	CDR3 protein	CDR3 DNA
NA	NA	TRBV30	TRBJ2-7	CAWSVEGEQYF	TGTGCCTGGAGTGTAGAGGGCGAGCAGTACTTC
NA	few	TRBV7-8	TRBJ2-7	CASSLEGLIYEQYF	TGTGCCAGCAGCTTAGAAGGCTTGATCTACGAGCAGTACTTC
NA	NA	TRBV9	TRBJ2-5	CASSQRGGRETQYF	TGTGCCAGCAGCCAACGTGGGGGCCGGGAGACCCAGTACTTC
NA	NA	TRBV20-1	TRBJ2-6	CSASLRRTSSGANVLTF	TGCAGTGCTAGTCTGCGCAGAACTTCCTCTGGGGCCAACGTCCTGACTTTC
NA	NA	TRBV28	TRBJ2-7	CASSPPSSYEQYF	TGTGCCAGCAGTCCCCCCAGCTCCTACGAGCAGTACTTC
NA	NA	TRBV9	TRBJ2-3	CASSVVVGGTDTQYF	TGTGCCAGCAGCGTAGTAGTCGGAGGAACAGATACGCAGTATTTT
TRBD1	NA	TRBV9	TRBJ1-2	CASTTGENYGYTF	TGTGCCAGCACCACAGGGGAGAACTATGGCTACACCTTC
TRBD1	NA	TRBV29-1	TRBJ1-4	CSATPGQGDEKLFF	TGCAGCGCAACTCCGGGACAGGGCGATGAAAAACTGTTTTTT
TRBD1	NA	TRBV3-1/TRBV3-2	TRBJ2-3	CASSQVLGQGGSTDTQYF	TGTGCCAGCAGCCAAGTATTAGGACAGGGGGGGAGCACAGATACGCAGTATTTT
TRBD1	NA	TRBV2	TRBJ1-3	CASSEAGQGPGNTIYF	TGTGCCAGCAGTGAAGCCGGACAGGGTCCTGGAAACACCATATATTTT
NA	NA	TRBV19	TRBJ1-5	CASSREGLANQPQHF	TGTGCCAGTAGTAGGGAGGGGTTGGCCAATCAGCCCCAGCATTTT
TRBD1	NA	TRBV28	TRBJ1-2	CASSFLRDRGWDGYTF	TGTGCCAGCAGTTTTCTCCGGGACAGGGGTTGGGATGGCTACACCTTC
TRBD1	NA	TRBV28	TRBJ1-1	CASSPGQGWTEAFF	TGTGCCAGCAGTCCGGGACAGGGTTGGACTGAAGCTTTCTTT
NA	NA	TRBV5-6	TRBJ2-1	CASSLTSVHEQFF	TGTGCCAGCAGCTTGACCTCGGTGCATGAGCAGTTCTTC
NA	NA	TRBV5-1	TRBJ2-7	CASSLTGRDEQYF	TGCGCCAGCAGCTTGACAGGGAGAGACGAGCAGTACTTC
NA	NA	TRBV7-2	TRBJ2-5	CASSLVSVGPETQYF	TGTGCCAGCAGCTTAGTTTCCGTGGGGCCGGAGACCCAGTACTTC
NA	NA	TRBV6-2/TRBV6-3	TRBJ2-1	CASSHQLGEQFF	TGTGCCAGCAGCCACCAACTGGGTGAGCAGTTCTTC
NA	NA	TRBV4-2	TRBJ1-2	CASSQPGDPGYGYTF	TGTGCCAGCAGCCAACCCGGGGACCCGGGCTATGGCTACACCTTC
NA	NA	TRBV9	TRBJ2-7	CASSVDTGQAGEQYF	TGTGCCAGCAGCGTAGACACGGGTCAGGCGGGAGAGCAGTACTTC
TRBD2	NA	TRBV18	TRBJ2-4	CASSPGAGDIQYF	TGTGCCAGCTCACCAGGAGCGGGGGACATTCAGTACTTC
NA	NA	TRBV27	TRBJ2-1	CASSYSPNRRQFF	TGTGCCAGCAGTTATTCCCCGAACAGGCGCCAGTTCTTC
NA	NA	TRBV6-2/TRBV6-3	TRBJ1-5	CASRPLKRYTGDNQPQHF	TGTGCCAGCAGGCCTCTAAAACGGTATACAGGCGACAATCAGCCCCAGCATTTT
NA	NA	TRBV14	TRBJ2-5	CARLNLPGRKMETQYF	TGTGCCAGACTCAATCTACCGGGCCGAAAGATGGAGACCCAGTACTTC
NA	NA	TRBV5-5	TRBJ2-3	CASNWDHYTDTQYF	TGTGCCAGCAACTGGGACCATTACACAGATACGCAGTATTTT
TRBD1	NA	TRBV7-3	TRBJ1-1	CASSLGTENTEAFF	TGTGCCAGCAGCTTAGGGACAGAGAACACTGAAGCTTTCTTT
NA	once	TRBV19	TRBJ1-3	CASRHQRNSGNTIYF	TGTGCCAGTAGACATCAAAGAAATTCTGGAAACACCATATATTTT
NA	NA	TRBV30	TRBJ1-2	CAWSGLRGNYGYTF	TGTGCCTGGAGTGGTTTGCGGGGGAACTATGGCTACACCTTC
NA	NA	TRBV5-6	TRBJ2-7	CASSLGGVTYEQYF	TGTGCCAGCAGCTTGGGGGGAGTGACCTACGAGCAGTACTTC
NA	NA	TRBV12-3/TRBV12-4	TRBJ2-2	CASSRTIAGELFF	TGTGCCAGCAGTCGGACAATCGCCGGGGAGCTGTTTTTT
NA	NA	TRBV5-5	TRBJ1-4	CASSGDPDAEKLFF	TGTGCCAGCAGCGGGGACCCGGACGCGGAAAAACTGTTTTTT
NA	NA	TRBV6-1	TRBJ1-5	CASSDSGVSWNQPQHF	TGTGCCAGCAGTGATTCAGGGGTGAGTTGGAATCAGCCCCAGCATTTT
NA	NA	TRBV6-6	TRBJ1-3	CASTDTNLPGNTIYF	TGTGCCAGCACCGACACAAATCTCCCTGGAAACACCATATATTTT
TRBD1	NA	TRBV25-1	TRBJ2-7	CASSDDRALSYEQYF	TGTGCCAGCAGTGACGACAGGGCCCTTTCCTACGAGCAGTACTTC
TRBD1	NA	TRBV6-5	TRBJ1-6	CASSKGQANNSPLHF	TGTGCCAGCAGCAAGGGACAGGCTAATAATTCACCCCTCCACTTT
NA	NA	TRBV7-2	TRBJ2-7	CASSIGTPGPYEQYF	TGTGCCAGCAGCATTGGGACCCCCGGCCCTTACGAGCAGTACTTC
NA	NA	TRBV9	TRBJ2-7	CASSVAGATSSYEQYF	TGTGCCAGCAGCGTAGCGGGGGCGACTTCCTCCTACGAGCAGTACTTC
NA	NA	TRBV3-1/TRBV3-2	TRBJ1-2	CASSPPWGGYTF	TGTGCCAGCAGCCCGCCCTGGGGCGGCTACACCTTC
NA	NA	TRBV7-9	TRBJ1-1	CASSLKGGRGTEAFF	TGTGCCAGCAGCTTAAAAGGAGGGCGAGGCACTGAAGCTTTCTTT
NA	many	TRBV16	TRBJ2-7	CASSQDRSYEQYF	TGTGCCAGCAGCCAAGACCGATCCTACGAGCAGTACTTC
NA	NA	TRBV16	TRBJ1-4	CASSSPPPGDEKLFF	TGTGCCAGCAGCTCTCCCCCCCCTGGTGATGAAAAACTGTTTTTT
NA	NA	TRBV6-5	TRBJ2-1	CASSPQRQTPNEQFF	TGTGCCAGCAGTCCACAGCGCCAAACCCCAAATGAGCAGTTCTTC
NA	once	TRBV9	TRBJ1-5	CASSVGPGTSSGLSNQPQHF	TGTGCCAGCAGCGTAGGACCCGGGACGAGCTCTGGATTAAGCAATCAGCCCCAGCATTTT